This T cell receptor beta chain was documented in a study of blood T cell repertoires in COVID-19. Study at large: In each case, the material was cDNA or gDNA derived from T cells, B-cell-depleted T cells, or PBMCs.

Germline assignment: CDR1 SGHRS and CDR2 YFSETQ. The CDR3 runs to 13 residues. V shed 0 bases, J shed 15 bases, and the junction held 6 bases outside the gene matches. Per the authors' pipeline: From reference gene primer amplification, estimates of nucleated cell counts were derived. Some clones are missing from TCRdb's copy, which holds only in-frame ones; the method was immunoSEQ multiplex PCR. Clone size and V and J calls were adopted from that table, with D and trimming inferred from the DNA. The sample yields 120,000 or so clones, 70% to 80% seen once. The chain carries TRBV5-1 and TRBJ2-1; 10 nucleotides align to TRBD2. Sequencing used peripheral blood. The sequence was collected from a human donor in a cohort sampled during active COVID-19. CDR3 sequence: CASSLDTSGVGFF. The CDR3 nucleotides are TGCGCCAGCAGCTTGGACACTAGCGGGGTTGGGTTCTTC.